What follows are 16 T cell receptor beta chains derived from one specimen sequenced in a study of T cell repertoires in cytomegalovirus infection. No cognate antigen is known for these TCRs. TCRdb reanalysed the reads using MiXCR and keeps one entry per CDR3 protein. This table holds 75,000 to 100,000 distinct CDR3 sequences, 25% to 30% found once. Sequenced here: CD8+ T cells from cultured PBMCs, sampled from culture after CMV antigen stimulation. These receptors were taken from a human donor in good health (CMV status not recorded). Some clones in this sample may be carry-over from other donors' samples.

This clonotype was observed once. This sequence joins TRBV7-8 and TRBJ2-7; TRBD1 matches 10 bases. The CDR3 is 17 residues long. The J segment lost 1 base and the V segment lost 5 bases, leaving 11 bases of the junction unmatched. Germline V gene data show CDR1 as SGHVS and CDR2 as FQNEAQ. In nucleotides, the CDR3 is TGTGCCAGCAGCGCCTCGTCGGGGACAGGGGTTTCCTACGAGCAGTACTTC. It codes for CASSASSGTGVSYEQYF.

In DNA form, the CDR3 reads TGCAGTGCCGAAGAGGTGTACAATGAGCAGTTCTTC. Protein: CSAEEVYNEQFF. The chain has TRBV20-1 and TRBJ2-1; D unresolved. From germline, CDR1 is DFQATT and CDR2 SNEGSKA (reference sequence). The V end lost 6 bases, the J end lost 4 bases, and 10 bases lay between the germline ends. The CDR3 length is 12 residues.

Comments on this clonotype: One end of the junction varies from germline; a read error may be responsible. The genes are TRBV14 and TRBJ2-7, with 7 bases identical to TRBD1. The V gene's germline CDR1 is SGHDN and CDR2 FVKESK. CDR3 length equals 16 residues. The DNA of the CDR3 is TGTGCCAGCAGCCAAGAAGGCAGGGGGAGCTCCTACAAGCAGTACTTC. Translating it yields CASSQEGRGSSYKQYF. The full variable domain, rest sourced from reference TRBV14 and TRBJ2-7, is EAGVTQFPSHSVIEKGQTVTLRCDPISGHDNLYWYRRVMGKEIKFLLHFVKESKQDESGMPNNRFLAERTGGTYSTLKVQPAELEDSGVYFCASSQEGRGSSYKQYFGPGTRLTVT.

This clonotype was observed a handful of times. The J gene is TRBJ2-1, the V gene TRBV28, with TRBD1 identical over 7 bases. Per germline, CDR1 MDHEN and CDR2 SYDVKM. The V gene end was trimmed by 9 bases and the J gene end by 0 bases; junction bases not matched to a gene: 8. The CDR3 extends over 15 amino acids. CDR3 nucleotide sequence: TGTGCCAGTACCCTAGGGGACAGCTCCTACAATGAGCAGTTCTTC. This encodes CASTLGDSSYNEQFF.

This chain joins TRBV2 and TRBJ2-7, with TRBD1 identical over 9 bases. Germline V gene sequence: CDR1 SNHLY, CDR2 FYNNEI. V shed 9 bases, J shed 2 bases, and the junction held 5 bases outside the gene matches. The CDR3 runs to 13 residues. The CDR3 DNA follows: TGTGCCAGTGGGGGGACAGGGCCCTACGAGCAGTACTTC. This sequence encodes CASGGTGPYEQYF.

Ten or more counts support this clonotype. The genes are TRBV4-1 and TRBJ2-1; D not certain. The V end lost 0 bases, the J end lost 6 bases, and 3 bases lay between the germline ends. CDR1 is MGHRA and CDR2 is YSYEKL in the germline V gene. The CDR3 spans 12 residues. The CDR3 here is CASSQELNEQFF. In DNA, the CDR3 is TGCGCCAGCAGCCAAGAGCTCAATGAGCAGTTCTTC.

This chain uses TRBV12-3 or TRBV12-4 with TRBJ2-7, with 7 nucleotides matching TRBD2. J gave up 3 bases and V 2 bases, and 10 bases lay outside the gene matches. The CDR3 totals 16 residues. This chain's CDR3 is CASSLTKGEGRYEQYF. CDR3 DNA: TGTGCCAGCAGTTTAACTAAAGGGGAGGGACGCTACGAGCAGTACTTC.

This clonotype was counted many times. The J gene is TRBJ2-6, the V gene TRBV5-1; D is uncertain. Trimming stripped 0 bases from V and 2 bases from J, with 6 bases between. The CDR3 has 15 residues. Per the germline V gene, CDR1 is SGHRS and CDR2 is YFSETQ. DNA of the CDR3: TGCGCCAGCAGCTTGGACGGCCCTGGGGCCAACGTCCTGACTTTC. The encoded protein is CASSLDGPGANVLTF.

V usage is TRBV27 and J usage is TRBJ2-1; no clear D gene. CDR1 is MNHEY and CDR2 is SMNVEV in the germline V gene (reference sequence). V was pared by 5 bases and J by 6 bases, with 8 bases between. The CDR3 has 12 residues. The CDR3 is CASSPDLNEQFF. The CDR3 nucleotides are TGTGCCAGCAGTCCGGATCTCAATGAGCAGTTCTTC.

The chain has TRBV9 and TRBJ1-1; D unclear. V gave up 2 bases and J gave up 2 bases, with 7 bases separating them. CDR1 is SGDLS and CDR2 is YYNGEE in the germline V gene. The CDR3 sequence is 13 residues long. The CDR3 is CASSVYTNTEAFF. The CDR3 DNA follows: TGTGCCAGCAGCGTTTACACCAACACTGAAGCTTTCTTT.

This chain connects TRBV2 to TRBJ2-3; D gene unclear. The germline gives CDR1 SNHLY, CDR2 FYNNEI. The V and J ends lost 6 bases and 0 bases respectively, with 13 bases between them. The CDR3 is 15 residues long. The CDR3 here is CASSSSRLSTDTQYF. The CDR3 DNA follows: TGTGCCAGCAGCTCATCGCGTTTAAGCACAGATACGCAGTATTTT.

In this sample, this clonotype turned up many times. V and J are TRBV11-2 and TRBJ2-2; 9 positions match TRBD2. The germline V gene encodes CDR1 SGHAT and CDR2 FQNNGV. Unmatched junction bases numbered 9, after V lost 8 bases and J lost 5 bases. The CDR3 runs 15 residues. Here the CDR3 DNA reads TGTGCCAGCGGGTTTGCGGGGGGGCTGACCGGGGAGCTGTTTTTT. It codes for CASGFAGGLTGELFF.

CDR3 loop: CASTLTGAADTQYF. The CDR3 region has the DNA TGTGCCAGCACCTTGACAGGGGCTGCAGATACGCAGTATTTT. This sequence joins TRBV28 and TRBJ2-3; 8 bases agree with TRBD1. With V trimmed by 7 bases and J by 4 bases, 7 bases remained unmatched. Germline CDR1 is MDHEN and CDR2 is SYDVKM. This CDR3 is built from 14 residues.

CDR3 nucleotides: TGTGCCACCCAAGTAGGCGCGGGGGAGCAGTACTTC. Translation: CATQVGAGEQYF. This chain links TRBV12-3 or TRBV12-4 with TRBJ2-7; possible D gene TRBD2, 6 bases. There are 12 residues in the CDR3. The V end lost 10 bases, the J end lost 7 bases, and 17 bases lay between the germline ends.

Only a few counts were recorded for this clonotype. This chain joins TRBV12-3 or TRBV12-4 and TRBJ1-2; D ambiguous. V gave up 1 base and J gave up 3 bases, with 6 bases separating them. The CDR3 contains 13 residues. In DNA form, the CDR3 reads TGTGCCAGCAGTTTAGTAATGTACTATGGCTACACCTTC. It yields the protein CASSLVMYYGYTF.

The J gene is TRBJ2-7, the V gene TRBV6-5; no clear D. V lost 0 bases to trimming and J lost 6 bases, with 9 bases between them. The CDR3 is made up of 13 amino acids. CDR1 is MNHEY, CDR2 SVGAGI, per germline. CDR3 in amino acids: CASSYSVNAEQYF. In DNA, the CDR3 is TGTGCCAGCAGTTACTCGGTCAACGCCGAGCAGTACTTC.